These 5 T cell receptor beta chains came from one sample sequenced in a study of blood T cell repertoires in COVID-19. Clones were read by immunoSEQ multiplex PCR, and TCRdb kept only the in-frame ones, dropping some. This sample carries a few hundred thousand clones, more than 70% of them seen once, and the ten largest clones take roughly an eighth. Source material: peripheral blood. The origin of the receptors is a man older than 75 with acute or convalescent COVID-19.

Concerning this clone itself: Other DNA sequences in this specimen translate into the identical CDR3. The genes are TRBV7-2 and TRBJ1-6; a weak D match, TRBD1 (6 bases). V was cut by 3 bases and J by 10 bases, with 16 bases left in between. The CDR3 is 15 amino acids. Germline CDR1 reads SGHTA; CDR2 reads FQGNSA. DNA for the CDR3: TGTGCCAGCAGCTTGGGACCGGGGGGGGGCTCACCCCTCCACTTT. Its protein is CASSLGPGGGSPLHF.

In DNA, the CDR3 is TGTGCCAGCAGCACGCCTGACACAGGACCTTACGAGCAGTACTTC. It translates to CASSTPDTGPYEQYF. The chain combines TRBV7-8 with TRBJ2-7; D possibly corresponds to TRBD1 (5 bases). The CDR3 length is 15 residues. The germline gives CDR1 SGHVS, CDR2 FQNEAQ. V lost 5 bases to trimming and J lost 4 bases, with 18 bases between them.

This chain links TRBV19 with TRBJ1-1; the D is unclear. V shed 5 bases and J shed 4 bases, with 14 bases lying between them. Germline CDR1 LNHDA, CDR2 SQIVND (reference sequence). The CDR3 totals 14 residues. CDR3 sequence (DNA): TGTGCCAGTAGTGTACCAATTCGGGGCACTGAAGCTTTCTTT. Its protein is CASSVPIRGTEAFF.

The J gene is TRBJ2-4, the V gene TRBV13, with 7 nucleotides matching TRBD2. Germline lookup yields CDR1 PRHDT and CDR2 FYEKMQ (reference sequence). The CDR3 is made up of 19 amino acids. V lost 3 bases to trimming and J lost 1 base; unmatched junction nucleotides: 15. CDR3 sequence reads: CASSFSGRGFLRAKNIQYF. The CDR3 DNA is TGTGCCAGCAGCTTCTCGGGGAGGGGATTCCTCCGTGCCAAAAACATTCAGTACTTC.

This rearrangement joins TRBV4-2 to TRBJ1-5; weak D call: TRBD1 (5 bases). Trimming cost V 4 bases and J 5 bases, with 21 bases left between them. This CDR3 is 17 amino acids long. Germline V gives CDR1 LGHNA, CDR2 YNFKEQ. In nucleotides, the CDR3 is TGTGCCAGCAGCCGAAACTCCGGGGGAGGCCTCGATCAGCCCCAGCATTTT. Amino acids: CASSRNSGGGLDQPQHF.